The clone carrying this T cell receptor (beta chain) was detected once. The antigen is undetermined. The data derive from a study of shared clonotypes between healthy human individuals. Study background: Aged between 18 and 49, the donors were a couple of women and three men. CD4 naive cells filled three plates per donor, CD4 memory three, CD8 naive two and CD8 memory one. Study results and caveats: The rarefaction results pointed to incomplete sorted-subset sequencing despite large depth.

Method: immunoSEQ multiplex PCR; TCRdb's copy keeps in-frame clones and lacks some. This table holds over a million clones, 95% to 99% found once. The CDR3 totals 12 residues. Trimming removed 9 bases from V and 4 bases from J, with 11 bases in between. Germline V lookup: CDR1 SNHLY, CDR2 FYNNEI. The V call is TRBV2, the J call TRBJ2-3; tentative D call: TRBD1 (5 bases). The clonotype was recovered from a man aged 25-40 years in good health. The sequenced material came from naive CD4+ T cells sorted from blood. Noted subset: CD45RA+ positively selected. The chain's CDR3 is CASRAGSDTQYF. CDR3 bases: TGTGCCAGTAGAGCAGGGTCAGATACGCAGTATTTT. Drawing the rest from reference TRBV2 and TRBJ2-3, the complete variable domain is EPEVTQTPSHQVTQMGQEVILRCVPISNHLYFYWYRQILGQKVEFLVSFYNNEISEKSEIFDDQFSVERPDGSNFTLKIRSTKLEDSAMYFCASRAGSDTQYFGPGTRLTVL.